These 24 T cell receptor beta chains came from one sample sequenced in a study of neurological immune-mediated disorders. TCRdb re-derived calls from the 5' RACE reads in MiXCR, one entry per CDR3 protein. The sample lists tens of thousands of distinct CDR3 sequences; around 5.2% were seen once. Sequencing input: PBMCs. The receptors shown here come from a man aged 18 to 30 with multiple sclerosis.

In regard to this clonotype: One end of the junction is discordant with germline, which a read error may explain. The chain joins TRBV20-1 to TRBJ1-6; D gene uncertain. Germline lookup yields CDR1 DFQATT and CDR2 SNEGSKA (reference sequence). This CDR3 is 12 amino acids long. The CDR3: CSAGRSDSPLNF. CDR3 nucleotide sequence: TGCAGTGCTGGACGATCAGATTCACCCCTCAACTTT.

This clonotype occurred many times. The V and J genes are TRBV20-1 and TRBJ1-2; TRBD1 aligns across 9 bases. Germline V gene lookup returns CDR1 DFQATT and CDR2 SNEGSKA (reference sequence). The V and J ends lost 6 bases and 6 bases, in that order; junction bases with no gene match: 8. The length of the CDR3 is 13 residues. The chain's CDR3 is CSATQDRGDGYTF. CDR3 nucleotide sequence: TGCAGTGCAACTCAGGACAGGGGAGATGGCTACACCTTC.

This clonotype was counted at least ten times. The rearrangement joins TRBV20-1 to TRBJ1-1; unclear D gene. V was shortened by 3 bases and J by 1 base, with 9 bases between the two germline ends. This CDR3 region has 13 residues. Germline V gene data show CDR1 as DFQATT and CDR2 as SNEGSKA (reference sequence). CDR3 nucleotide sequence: TGCAGTGCTAGGTCCAGGACGAACACTGAAGCTTTCTTT. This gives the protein CSARSRTNTEAFF.

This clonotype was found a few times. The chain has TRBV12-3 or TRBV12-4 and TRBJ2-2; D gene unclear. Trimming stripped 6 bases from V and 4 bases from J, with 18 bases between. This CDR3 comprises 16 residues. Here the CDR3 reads CASSSRAPLSTGELFF. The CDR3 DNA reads TGTGCCAGCAGCTCTCGGGCACCCCTCTCCACCGGGGAGCTGTTTTTT.

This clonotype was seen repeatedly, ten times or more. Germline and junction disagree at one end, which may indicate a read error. The chain's CDR3 is CSASAGTGSSPLNF. The CDR3 nucleotides read TGCAGTGCTAGTGCAGGGACAGGGAGTTCACCCCTCAACTTT. The V gene is TRBV20-1, the J gene TRBJ1-6, with 9 positions matching TRBD1. Germline CDR1 and CDR2: DFQATT and SNEGSKA (reference sequence). The CDR3 extends over 14 amino acids.

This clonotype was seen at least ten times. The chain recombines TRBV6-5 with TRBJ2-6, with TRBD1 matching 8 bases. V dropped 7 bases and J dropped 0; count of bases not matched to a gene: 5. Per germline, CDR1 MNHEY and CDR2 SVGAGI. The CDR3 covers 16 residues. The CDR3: CASTLTGASGANVLTF. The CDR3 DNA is TGTGCCAGCACCCTGACAGGGGCCTCTGGGGCCAACGTCCTGACTTTC.

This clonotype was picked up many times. CDR3 protein: CASSPGQGPYEQYF. CDR3 DNA sequence: TGTGCCAGCAGTCCGGGACAGGGACCCTACGAGCAGTACTTC. The V and J genes are TRBV12-3 or TRBV12-4 and TRBJ2-7, with 9 bases aligning to TRBD1. Trimming took 5 bases from V and 2 from J; bases not matched to a gene: 4. CDR3 length: 14 residues.

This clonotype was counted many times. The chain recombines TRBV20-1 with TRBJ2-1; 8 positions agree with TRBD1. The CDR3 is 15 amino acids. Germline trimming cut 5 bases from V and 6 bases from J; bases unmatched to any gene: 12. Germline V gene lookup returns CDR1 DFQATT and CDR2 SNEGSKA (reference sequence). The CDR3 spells CSARLDREYSNEQFF. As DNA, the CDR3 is TGCAGTGCTCGCCTGGACAGGGAATATTCCAATGAGCAGTTCTTC.

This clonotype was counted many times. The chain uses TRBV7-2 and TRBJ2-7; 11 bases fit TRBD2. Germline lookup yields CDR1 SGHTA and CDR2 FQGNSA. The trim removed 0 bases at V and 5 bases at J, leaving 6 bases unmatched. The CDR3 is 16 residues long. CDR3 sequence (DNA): TGTGCCAGCAGCTTAGCGGGGCTAGCGGGAGGCAACGAGCAGTACTTC. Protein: CASSLAGLAGGNEQYF.

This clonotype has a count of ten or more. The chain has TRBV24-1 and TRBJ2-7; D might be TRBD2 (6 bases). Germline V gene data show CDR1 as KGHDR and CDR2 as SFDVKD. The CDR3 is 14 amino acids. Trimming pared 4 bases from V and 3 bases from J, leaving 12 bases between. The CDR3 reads CATSDSGRIYEQYF. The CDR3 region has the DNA TGTGCCACCAGTGACTCCGGGAGAATCTACGAGCAGTACTTC.

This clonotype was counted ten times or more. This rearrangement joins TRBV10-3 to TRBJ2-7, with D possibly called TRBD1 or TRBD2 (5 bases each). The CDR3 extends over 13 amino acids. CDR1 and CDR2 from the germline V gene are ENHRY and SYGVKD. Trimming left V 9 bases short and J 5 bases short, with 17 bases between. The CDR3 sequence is CAMNPGPDHEQYF. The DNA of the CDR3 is TGTGCCATGAACCCGGGACCGGACCACGAGCAGTACTTC.

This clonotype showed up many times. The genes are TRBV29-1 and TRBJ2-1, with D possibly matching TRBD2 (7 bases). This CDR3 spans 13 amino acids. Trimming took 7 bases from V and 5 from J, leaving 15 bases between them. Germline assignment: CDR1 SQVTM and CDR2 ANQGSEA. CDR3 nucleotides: TGCAGCGCCGGGGGGCAATTGAACAATGAGCAGTTCTTC. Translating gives CSAGGQLNNEQFF.

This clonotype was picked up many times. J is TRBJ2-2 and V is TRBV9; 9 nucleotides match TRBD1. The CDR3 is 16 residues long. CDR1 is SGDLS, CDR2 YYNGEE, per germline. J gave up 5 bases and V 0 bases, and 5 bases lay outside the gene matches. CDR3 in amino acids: CASSVATGGGTGELFF. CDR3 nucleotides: TGTGCCAGCAGCGTAGCCACAGGGGGCGGAACCGGGGAGCTGTTTTTT.

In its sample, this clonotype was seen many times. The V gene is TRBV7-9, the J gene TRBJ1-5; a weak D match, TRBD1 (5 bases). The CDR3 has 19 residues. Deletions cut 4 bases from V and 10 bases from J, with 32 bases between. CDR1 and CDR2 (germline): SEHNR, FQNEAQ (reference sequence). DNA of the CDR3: TGTGCCAGCAGCTCAGAGGGGTTAAGGACCGGGACCCTGAAAAGCCCCCAGCATTTT. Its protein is CASSSEGLRTGTLKSPQHF.

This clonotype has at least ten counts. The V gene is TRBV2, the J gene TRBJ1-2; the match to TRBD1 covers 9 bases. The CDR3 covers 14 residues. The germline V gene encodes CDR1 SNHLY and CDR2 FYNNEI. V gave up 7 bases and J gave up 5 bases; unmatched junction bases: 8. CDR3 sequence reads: CASTEGQGGYGYTF. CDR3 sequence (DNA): TGTGCCAGCACCGAGGGACAGGGAGGTTATGGCTACACCTTC.

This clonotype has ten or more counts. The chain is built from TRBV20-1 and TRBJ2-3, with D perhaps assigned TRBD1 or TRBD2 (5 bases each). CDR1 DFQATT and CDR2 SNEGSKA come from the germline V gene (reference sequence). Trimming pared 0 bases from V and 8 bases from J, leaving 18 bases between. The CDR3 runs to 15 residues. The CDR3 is CSARDRGPLRGTQYF. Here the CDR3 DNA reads TGCAGTGCTAGAGATCGGGGCCCTCTTAGGGGTACGCAGTATTTT.

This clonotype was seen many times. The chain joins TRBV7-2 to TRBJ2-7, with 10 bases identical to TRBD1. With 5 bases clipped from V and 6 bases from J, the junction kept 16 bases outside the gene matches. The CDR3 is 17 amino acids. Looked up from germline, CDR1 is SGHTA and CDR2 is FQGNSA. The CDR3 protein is CASSPTFSGQGEGEQYF. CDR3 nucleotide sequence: TGTGCCAGCAGCCCAACCTTCTCCGGACAGGGGGAAGGCGAGCAGTACTTC.

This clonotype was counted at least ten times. The CDR3 DNA reads TGCAGTGCTTGGGGTTTGAACACTGAAGCTTTCTTT. Encoded protein: CSAWGLNTEAFF. The genes are TRBV20-1 and TRBJ1-1, with D uncertain. The CDR3 is 12 amino acids. Trimming left V 5 bases short and J 0 bases short, with 7 bases between. In germline, CDR1 is DFQATT, CDR2 SNEGSKA (reference sequence).

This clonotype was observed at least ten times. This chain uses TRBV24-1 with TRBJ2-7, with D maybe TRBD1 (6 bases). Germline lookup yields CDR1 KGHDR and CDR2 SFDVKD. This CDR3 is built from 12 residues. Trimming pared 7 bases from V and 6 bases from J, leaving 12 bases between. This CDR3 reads CATSAQGIEQYF. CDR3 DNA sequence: TGTGCCACCAGCGCACAGGGTATCGAGCAGTACTTC.

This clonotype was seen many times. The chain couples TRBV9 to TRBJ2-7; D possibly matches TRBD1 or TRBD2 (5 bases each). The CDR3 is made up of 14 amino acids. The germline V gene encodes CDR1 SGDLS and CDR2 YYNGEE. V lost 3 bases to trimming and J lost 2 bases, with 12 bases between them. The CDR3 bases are TGTGCCAGCAGCGCCCGGGACGCCGCCTACGAGCAGTACTTC. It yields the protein CASSARDAAYEQYF.

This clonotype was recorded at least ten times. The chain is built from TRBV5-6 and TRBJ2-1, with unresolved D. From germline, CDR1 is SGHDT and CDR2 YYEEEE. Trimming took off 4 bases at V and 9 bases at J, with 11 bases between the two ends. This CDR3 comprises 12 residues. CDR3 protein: CASSRLAPEQFF. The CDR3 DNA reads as TGTGCCAGCAGCCGTTTGGCCCCTGAGCAGTTCTTC. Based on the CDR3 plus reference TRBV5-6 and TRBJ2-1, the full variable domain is DAGVTQSPTHLIKTRGQQVTLRCSPKSGHDTVSWYQQALGQGPQFIFQYYEEEERQRGNFPDRFSGHQFPNYSSELNVNALLLGDSALYLCASSRLAPEQFFGPGTRLTVL.

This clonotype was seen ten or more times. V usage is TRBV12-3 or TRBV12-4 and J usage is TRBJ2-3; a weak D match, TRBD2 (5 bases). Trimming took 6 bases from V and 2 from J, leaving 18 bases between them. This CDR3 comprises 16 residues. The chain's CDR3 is CASRNTRRRLTDTQYF. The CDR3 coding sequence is TGTGCCAGCAGGAACACACGGAGGAGGCTCACAGATACGCAGTATTTT.

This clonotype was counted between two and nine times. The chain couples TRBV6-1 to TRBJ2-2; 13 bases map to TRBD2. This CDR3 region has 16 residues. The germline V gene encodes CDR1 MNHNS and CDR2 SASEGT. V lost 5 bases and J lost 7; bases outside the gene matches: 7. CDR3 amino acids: CASSQLAGGPGGELFF. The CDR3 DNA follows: TGTGCCAGCAGTCAACTAGCGGGAGGGCCCGGCGGGGAGCTGTTTTTT.

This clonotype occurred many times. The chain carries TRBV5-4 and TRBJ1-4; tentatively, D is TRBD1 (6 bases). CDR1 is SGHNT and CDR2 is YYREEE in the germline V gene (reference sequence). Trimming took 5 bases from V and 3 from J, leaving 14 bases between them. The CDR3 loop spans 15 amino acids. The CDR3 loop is CASRPDSSPNEKLFF. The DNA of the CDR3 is TGTGCCAGCAGGCCGGACAGCAGTCCTAATGAAAAACTGTTTTTT.